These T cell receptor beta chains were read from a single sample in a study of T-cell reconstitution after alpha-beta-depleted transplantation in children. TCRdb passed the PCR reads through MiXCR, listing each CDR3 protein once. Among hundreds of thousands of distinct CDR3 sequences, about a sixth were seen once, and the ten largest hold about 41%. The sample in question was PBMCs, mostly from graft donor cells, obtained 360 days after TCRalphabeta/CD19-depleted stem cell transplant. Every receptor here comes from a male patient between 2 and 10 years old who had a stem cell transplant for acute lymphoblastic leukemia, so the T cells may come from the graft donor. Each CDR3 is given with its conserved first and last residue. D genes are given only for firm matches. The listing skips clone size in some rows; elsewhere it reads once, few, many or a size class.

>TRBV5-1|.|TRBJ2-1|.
TGCGCCAGCAGCTTGGCCGGGACTTATTACAATGAGCAGTTCTTC
CASSLAGTYYNEQFF
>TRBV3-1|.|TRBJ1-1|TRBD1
TGTGCCAGCAGCCAAGAAGGGGGACAGACTGAAGCTTTCTTT
CASSQEGGQTEAFF
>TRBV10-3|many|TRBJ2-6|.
TGTGCCATCAGTGGGTCCGGGGCCAACGTCCTGACTTTC
CAISGSGANVLTF
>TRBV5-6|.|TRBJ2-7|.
TGTGCCAGCAGCTTGGGTCACAGGTACTACGAGCAGTACTTC
CASSLGHRYYEQYF
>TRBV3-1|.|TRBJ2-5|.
TGTGCCAGCAGCCATATTCAGGCGGAGACCCAGTACTTC
CASSHIQAETQYF
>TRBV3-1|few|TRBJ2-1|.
TGTGCCAGCAGCCCCTGGGAGGCCGATGAGCAGTTCTTC
CASSPWEADEQFF
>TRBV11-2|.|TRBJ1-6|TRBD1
TGTGCCAGCAGCTCAGGACAGGGGACCCACCTATGGGGAGCCCTCCACTTT
CASSSGQGTHLWGALHF
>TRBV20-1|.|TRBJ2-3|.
TGCAGTGCTGCGCCCCCGTTCGGGGGCACAGATACGCAGTATTTT
CSAAPPFGGTDTQYF
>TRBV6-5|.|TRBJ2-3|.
TGTGCCAGCAGTTACCGGGAGACAGATACGCAGTATTTT
CASSYRETDTQYF
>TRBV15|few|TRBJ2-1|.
TGTGCCACCAGCAGAGATCTGGGCGATGAGCAGTTCTTC
CATSRDLGDEQFF
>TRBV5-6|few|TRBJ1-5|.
TGTGCCAGCAGCTTGATGTCAGGGATAAGCAATCAGCCCCAGCATTTT
CASSLMSGISNQPQHF
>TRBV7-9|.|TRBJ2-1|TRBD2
TGTGCCAGCAGCTTAACGGCGGGAGGGGACAATGAGCAGTTCTTC
CASSLTAGGDNEQFF
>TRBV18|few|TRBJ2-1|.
TGTGCCAGCTCATGGGTTGCTGGGTACAATGAGCAGTTCTTC
CASSWVAGYNEQFF
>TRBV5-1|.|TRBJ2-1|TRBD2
TGCGCCACGGGACTAGTGAATAATGAGCAGTTCTTC
CATGLVNNEQFF
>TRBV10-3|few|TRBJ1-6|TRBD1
TGTGCCATCCGGACAGGGCTTATGTCACCCCTCCACTTT
CAIRTGLMSPLHF
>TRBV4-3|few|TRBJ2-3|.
TGCGCCAGCAGCCAAGAGGGCAGCTTCGTCTCCCGCTACAGCACAGATACGCAGTATTTT
CASSQEGSFVSRYSTDTQYF
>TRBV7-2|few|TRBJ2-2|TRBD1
TGTGCCAGCAGCCGCTCCGGGACAGGGTCCGGGGAGCTGTTTTTT
CASSRSGTGSGELFF
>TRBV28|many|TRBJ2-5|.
TGTGCCAGCAGTTTGTTGCCAGACCCGCCTGAAGAGGGCCAGTACTTC
CASSLLPDPPEEGQYF
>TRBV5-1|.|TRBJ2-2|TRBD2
TGCGCCAGCAGCCCGGGACTAGCGGGAACCCCATCGAACACCGGGGAGCTGTTTTTT
CASSPGLAGTPSNTGELFF
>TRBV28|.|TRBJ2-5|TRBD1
TGTGCCAGCAAGGGTCGGACAGGACGCCAAGAGACCCAGTACTTC
CASKGRTGRQETQYF
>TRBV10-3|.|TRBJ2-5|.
TGTGCCATCAGTGATAGGGGGACGGAGACCCAGTACTTC
CAISDRGTETQYF
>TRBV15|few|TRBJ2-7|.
TGTGCCACCAGCAGAGATGGGGCCTTATACGAGCAGTACTTC
CATSRDGALYEQYF
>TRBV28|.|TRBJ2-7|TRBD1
TGTGCCAGCAGTTTGGGGACAGTGGTAATGGACTACGAGCAGTACTTC
CASSLGTVVMDYEQYF
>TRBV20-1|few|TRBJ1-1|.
TGCAGTGCTCCAAATAGGGGGACCTTGGAAGCTTTCTTT
CSAPNRGTLEAFF
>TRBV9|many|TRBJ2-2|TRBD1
TGTGCCAGCAGCTTTGTGGGACAGGGGTTCGGGGAGCTGTTTTTT
CASSFVGQGFGELFF
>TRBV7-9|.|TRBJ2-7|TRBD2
TGTGCCAGCAGCTCGATTCCTAGCGGGAGCTACGAGCAGTACTTC
CASSSIPSGSYEQYF
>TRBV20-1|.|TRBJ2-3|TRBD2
TGCAGTGCTAGCCAGCGGGATGCGACAGATACGCAGTATTTT
CSASQRDATDTQYF
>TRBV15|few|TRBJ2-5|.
TGTGCCACCAGCAGAGATAAACGGAGGAGGTATCCCCAGTACTTC
CATSRDKRRRYPQYF
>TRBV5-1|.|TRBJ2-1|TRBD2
TGCGCCAGCAGCTTGAATAGTAGGACCGGGACTAGCGGATACAATGAGCAGTTCTTC
CASSLNSRTGTSGYNEQFF
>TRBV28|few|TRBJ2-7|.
TGTGCCAGCAGTTCGTCGGGACTCCTCACCCACGAGCAGTACTTC
CASSSSGLLTHEQYF
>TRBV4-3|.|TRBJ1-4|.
TGCGCCAGCAGCCAAGAAGGGATCTCTAATGAAAAACTGTTTTTT
CASSQEGISNEKLFF
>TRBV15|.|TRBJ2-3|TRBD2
TGTGCCACCAGCAGAGAACCGAGCGGGAGGGCCGAGACAGATACGCAGTATTTT
CATSREPSGRAETDTQYF
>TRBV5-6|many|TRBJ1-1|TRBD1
TGTGCCAGCAGTCGGGACAGGGACACTGAAGCTTTCTTT
CASSRDRDTEAFF
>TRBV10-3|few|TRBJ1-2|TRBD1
TGTGCCATCAGTGACTTGGACAGGGCCACCAATGTCTACACCTTC
CAISDLDRATNVYTF
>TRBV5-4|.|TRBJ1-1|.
TGTGCCAGCAGCTTGCCTGGGAGGACAGTCGCCTCCTCTGAAGCTTTCTTT
CASSLPGRTVASSEAFF
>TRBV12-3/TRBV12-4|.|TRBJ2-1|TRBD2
TGTGCCAGCTGGGGGGGAGATGAGCAGTTCTTC
CASWGGDEQFF
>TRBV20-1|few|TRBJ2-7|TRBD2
TGCAGTGCTAGAGATGGGGGACTAGCGGGATACGAGCAGTACTTC
CSARDGGLAGYEQYF
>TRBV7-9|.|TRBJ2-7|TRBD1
TGTGCCAGCAGCTTAGCCTCGGGGACAGGGGAAAAGTACGAGCAGTACTTC
CASSLASGTGEKYEQYF
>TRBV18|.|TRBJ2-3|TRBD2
TGTGCCAGCTCGCATAATAGCGGGAGGACAGATACGCAGTATTTT
CASSHNSGRTDTQYF
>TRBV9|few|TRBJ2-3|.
TGTGCCAGCAGCGTCAGGAGGAGAAACGCAGATACGCAGTATTTT
CASSVRRRNADTQYF
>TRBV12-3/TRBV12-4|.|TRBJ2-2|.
TGTGCCAGCGATAGGGGGGACACCGGGGAGCTGTTTTTT
CASDRGDTGELFF
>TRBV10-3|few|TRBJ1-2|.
TGTGCCATCAGTGAGCAAATCTATGGCTACACCTTC
CAISEQIYGYTF
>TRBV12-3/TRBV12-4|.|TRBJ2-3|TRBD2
TGTGCCAGCAGTCCTCTAGCGGTCACAGATACGCAGTATTTT
CASSPLAVTDTQYF
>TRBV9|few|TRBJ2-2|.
TGTGCCAGCAGCGTAAGGACAGCCAACGGGGAGCTGTTTTTT
CASSVRTANGELFF
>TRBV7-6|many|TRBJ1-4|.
TGTGCCAGCGGAAGGGGCCCCAATGAAAAACTGTTTTTT
CASGRGPNEKLFF
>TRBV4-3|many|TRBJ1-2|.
TGCGCCAGCAGCCAAGATCGTGGAAGGGGTGGCTACACCTTC
CASSQDRGRGGYTF
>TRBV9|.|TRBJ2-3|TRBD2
TGTGCCAGCAGCGCAAGGACTAGCTCCCTCGGGGATACGCAGTATTTT
CASSARTSSLGDTQYF
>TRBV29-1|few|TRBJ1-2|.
TGCAGCGTCCCCCAGGACAGACGATATGGCTACACCTTC
CSVPQDRRYGYTF
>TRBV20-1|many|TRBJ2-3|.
TGCAGTGCTAGGGAGTGGGGGCACCGCACAGATACGCAGTATTTT
CSAREWGHRTDTQYF
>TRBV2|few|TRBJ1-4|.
TGTGCCAGCAGTGAAAGGTGGGGGCAGGGCGGCTCAAAGAGATTTTTT
CASSERWGQGGSKRFF
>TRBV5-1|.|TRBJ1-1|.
TGCGCCAGCAGCTTGAAGACCAACACTGAAGCTTTCTTT
CASSLKTNTEAFF
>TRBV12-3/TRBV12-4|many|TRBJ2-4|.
TGTGCCAGCAGTTTAGAGGGGTCCACACTAGCCAAAAACATTCAGTACTTC
CASSLEGSTLAKNIQYF
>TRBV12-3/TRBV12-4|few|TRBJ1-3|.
TGTGCCAGCAGCACCGCCGTAAGGGCTGGAAACACCATATATTTT
CASSTAVRAGNTIYF
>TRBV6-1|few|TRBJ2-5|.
TGTGCCAGCAGTGAATGGCAGGGGCTCAACCAAGAGACCCAGTACTTC
CASSEWQGLNQETQYF